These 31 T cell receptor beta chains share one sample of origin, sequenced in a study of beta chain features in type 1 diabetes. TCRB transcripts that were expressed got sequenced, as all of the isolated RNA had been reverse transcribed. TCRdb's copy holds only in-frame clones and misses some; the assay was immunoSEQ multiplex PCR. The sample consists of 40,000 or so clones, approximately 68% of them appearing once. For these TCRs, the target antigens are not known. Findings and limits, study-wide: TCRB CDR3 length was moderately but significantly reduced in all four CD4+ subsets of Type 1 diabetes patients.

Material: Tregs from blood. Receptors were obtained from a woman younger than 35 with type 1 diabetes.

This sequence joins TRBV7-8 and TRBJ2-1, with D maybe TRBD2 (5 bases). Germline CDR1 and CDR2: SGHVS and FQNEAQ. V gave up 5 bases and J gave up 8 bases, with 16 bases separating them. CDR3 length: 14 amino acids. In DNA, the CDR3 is TGTGCCAGCAGCGCCCGCGGACTTCCAGATGAGCAGTTCTTC. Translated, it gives CASSARGLPDEQFF.

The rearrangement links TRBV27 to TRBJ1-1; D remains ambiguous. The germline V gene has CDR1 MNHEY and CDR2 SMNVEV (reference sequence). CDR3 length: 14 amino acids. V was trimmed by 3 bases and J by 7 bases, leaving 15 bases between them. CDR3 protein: CASSFLTGSHEAFF. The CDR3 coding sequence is TGTGCCAGCAGTTTCTTAACCGGGAGCCATGAAGCTTTCTTT.

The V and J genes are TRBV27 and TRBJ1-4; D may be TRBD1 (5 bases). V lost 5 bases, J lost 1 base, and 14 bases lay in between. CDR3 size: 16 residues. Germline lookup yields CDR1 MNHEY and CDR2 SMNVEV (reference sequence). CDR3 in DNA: TGTGCCAGCAGTGCATCAGGGAGGGGAACTAATGAAAAACTGTTTTTT. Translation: CASSASGRGTNEKLFF.

Here the CDR3 reads CASSPNQGGNEQFF. CDR3 DNA sequence: TGTGCCAGCAGCCCGAATCAGGGTGGCAATGAGCAGTTCTTC. The genes are TRBV7-2 and TRBJ2-1; the D gene is possibly TRBD1 (5 bases). This CDR3 has 14 amino acids. Between the trimmed V and J ends, which lost 5 bases and 6 bases, there was a span of 14 bases. Germline V gene lookup returns CDR1 SGHTA and CDR2 FQGNSA.

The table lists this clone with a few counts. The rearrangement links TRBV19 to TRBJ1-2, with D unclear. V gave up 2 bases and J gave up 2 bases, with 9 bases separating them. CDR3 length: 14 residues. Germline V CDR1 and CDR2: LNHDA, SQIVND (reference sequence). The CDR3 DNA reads TGTGCCAGTAGTATACCGGGGTCGAACTATGGCTACACCTTC. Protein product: CASSIPGSNYGYTF.

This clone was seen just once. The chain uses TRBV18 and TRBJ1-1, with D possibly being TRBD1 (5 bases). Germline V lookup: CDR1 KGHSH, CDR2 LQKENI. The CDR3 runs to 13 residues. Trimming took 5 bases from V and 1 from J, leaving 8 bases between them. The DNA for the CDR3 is TGTGCCAGCTCAGGGGACTGGAACACTGAAGCTTTCTTT. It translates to CASSGDWNTEAFF.

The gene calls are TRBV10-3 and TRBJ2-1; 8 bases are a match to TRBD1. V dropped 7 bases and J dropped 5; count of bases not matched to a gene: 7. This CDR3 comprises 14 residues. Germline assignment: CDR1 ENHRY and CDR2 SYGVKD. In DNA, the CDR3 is TGTGCCATCACCTGGGACAGGAACAACAATGAGCAGTTCTTC. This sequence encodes CAITWDRNNNEQFF.

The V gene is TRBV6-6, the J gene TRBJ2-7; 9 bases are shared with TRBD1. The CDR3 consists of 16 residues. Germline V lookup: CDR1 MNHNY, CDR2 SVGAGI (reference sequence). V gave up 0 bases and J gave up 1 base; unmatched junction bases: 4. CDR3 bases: TGTGCCAGCAGTTACTCGAGGGACAGGGCTTCCTACGAGCAGTACTTC. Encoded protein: CASSYSRDRASYEQYF.

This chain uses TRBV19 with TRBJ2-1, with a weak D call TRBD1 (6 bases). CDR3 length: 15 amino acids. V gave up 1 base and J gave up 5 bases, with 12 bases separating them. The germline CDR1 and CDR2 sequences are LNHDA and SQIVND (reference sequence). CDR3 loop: CASSIAPGVHNEQFF. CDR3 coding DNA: TGTGCCAGTAGTATAGCCCCAGGGGTACACAATGAGCAGTTCTTC.

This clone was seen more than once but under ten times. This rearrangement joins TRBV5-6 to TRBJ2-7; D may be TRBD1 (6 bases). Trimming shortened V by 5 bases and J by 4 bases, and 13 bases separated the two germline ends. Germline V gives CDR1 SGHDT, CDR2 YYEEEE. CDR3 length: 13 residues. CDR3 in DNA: TGTGCCAGCAGGTTGCAGGGGACATACGAGCAGTACTTC. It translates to CASRLQGTYEQYF.

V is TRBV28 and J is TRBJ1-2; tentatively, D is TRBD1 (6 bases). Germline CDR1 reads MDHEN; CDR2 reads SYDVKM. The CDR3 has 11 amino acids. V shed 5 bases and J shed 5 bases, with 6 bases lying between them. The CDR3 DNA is TGTGCCAGCAGTACAGGGTATGGCTACACCTTC. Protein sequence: CASSTGYGYTF.

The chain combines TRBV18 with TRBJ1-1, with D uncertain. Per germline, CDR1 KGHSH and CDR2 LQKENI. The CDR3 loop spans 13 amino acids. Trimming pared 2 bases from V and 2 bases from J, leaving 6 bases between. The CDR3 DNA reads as TGTGCCAGCTCACCAAACAGTAACACTGAAGCTTTCTTT. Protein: CASSPNSNTEAFF.

This chain's CDR3 is CASSPGAGGFQPQHF. In DNA, the CDR3 is TGTGCCAGCAGCCCCGGGGCGGGGGGCTTTCAGCCCCAGCATTTT. The rearrangement joins TRBV7-2 to TRBJ1-5, with D tentatively TRBD1 (6 bases). The germline CDR1 and CDR2 sequences are SGHTA and FQGNSA. CDR3 length: 15 residues. Trimming removed 5 bases from V and 6 bases from J, with 17 bases in between.

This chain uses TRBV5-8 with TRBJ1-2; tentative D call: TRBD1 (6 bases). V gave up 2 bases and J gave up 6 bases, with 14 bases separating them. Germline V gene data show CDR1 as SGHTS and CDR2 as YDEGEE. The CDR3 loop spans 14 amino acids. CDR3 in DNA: TGTGCCAGCAGCTTAGGACAGCGAGGCCATGGCTACACCTTC. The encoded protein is CASSLGQRGHGYTF.

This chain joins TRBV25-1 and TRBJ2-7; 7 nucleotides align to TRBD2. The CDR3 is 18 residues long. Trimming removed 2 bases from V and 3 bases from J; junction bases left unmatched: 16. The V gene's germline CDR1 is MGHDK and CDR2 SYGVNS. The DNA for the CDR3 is TGTGCCAGCAGTGAAACAGGCTTCGGGGGAGGGCGCATCTACGAGCAGTACTTC. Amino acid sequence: CASSETGFGGGRIYEQYF.

The CDR3 is CASSTQLGQGWKTQYF. In nucleotides, the CDR3 is TGTGCCAGCAGCACCCAGCTGGGACAGGGGTGGAAGACCCAGTACTTC. The gene calls are TRBV6-6 and TRBJ2-5, with 10 bases identical to TRBD1. J was trimmed by 6 bases and V by 6 bases; bases with no gene match: 13. This CDR3 region has 16 residues. The V gene's germline CDR1 is MNHNY and CDR2 SVGAGI (reference sequence).

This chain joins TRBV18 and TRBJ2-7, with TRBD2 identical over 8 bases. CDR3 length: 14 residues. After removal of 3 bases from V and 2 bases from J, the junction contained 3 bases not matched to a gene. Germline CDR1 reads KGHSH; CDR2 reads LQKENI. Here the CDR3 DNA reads TGTGCCAGCTCACCGGCGGGAGGCCCCTACGAGCAGTACTTC. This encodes CASSPAGGPYEQYF.

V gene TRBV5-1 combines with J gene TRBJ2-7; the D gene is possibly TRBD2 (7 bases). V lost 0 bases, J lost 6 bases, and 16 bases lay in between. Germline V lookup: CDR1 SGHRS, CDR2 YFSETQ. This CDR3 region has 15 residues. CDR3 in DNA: TGCGCCAGCAGCTTGGAGGTTTTGGCGGGGGCCGAGCAGTACTTC. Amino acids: CASSLEVLAGAEQYF.

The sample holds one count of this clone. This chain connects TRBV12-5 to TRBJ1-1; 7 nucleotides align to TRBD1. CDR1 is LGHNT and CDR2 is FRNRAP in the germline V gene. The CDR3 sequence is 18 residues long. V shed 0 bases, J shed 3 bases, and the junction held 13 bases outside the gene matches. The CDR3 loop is CASGLVYGTASYYTEAFF. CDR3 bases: TGTGCTAGTGGTTTGGTATATGGGACAGCCTCTTATTACACTGAAGCTTTCTTT.

The CDR3 sequence: CASSRLGGLTDTQYF. DNA of the CDR3: TGTGCCAGCAGTAGGTTGGGCGGACTCACAGATACGCAGTATTTT. The gene calls are TRBV6-5 and TRBJ2-3; weak D call: TRBD2 (5 bases). Germline V lookup: CDR1 MNHEY, CDR2 SVGAGI. Trimming left V 5 bases short and J 2 bases short, with 14 bases between. This CDR3 has 15 residues.

CDR3 sequence reads: CASSRYPGQGEGYTF. CDR3 bases: TGTGCCAGTAGTCGATATCCGGGACAGGGAGAGGGCTACACCTTC. The chain links TRBV19 to TRBJ1-2; 9 bases are a match to TRBD1. V dropped 5 bases and J dropped 8; count of bases not matched to a gene: 12. CDR3 length equals 15 residues. Germline-derived CDR1 and CDR2 are LNHDA and SQIVND (reference sequence).

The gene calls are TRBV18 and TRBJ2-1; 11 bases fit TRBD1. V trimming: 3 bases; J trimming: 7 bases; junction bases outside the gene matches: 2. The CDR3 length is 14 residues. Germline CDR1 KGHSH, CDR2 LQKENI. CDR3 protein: CASSPGQGDNEQFF. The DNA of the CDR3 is TGTGCCAGCTCACCGGGACAGGGGGATAATGAGCAGTTCTTC.

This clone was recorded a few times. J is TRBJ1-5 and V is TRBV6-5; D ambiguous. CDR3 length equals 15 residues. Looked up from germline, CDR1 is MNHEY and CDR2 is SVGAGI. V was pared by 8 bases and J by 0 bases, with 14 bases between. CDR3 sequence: CASDGPQTSNQPQHF. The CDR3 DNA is TGTGCCAGCGACGGCCCACAGACTAGCAATCAGCCCCAGCATTTT.

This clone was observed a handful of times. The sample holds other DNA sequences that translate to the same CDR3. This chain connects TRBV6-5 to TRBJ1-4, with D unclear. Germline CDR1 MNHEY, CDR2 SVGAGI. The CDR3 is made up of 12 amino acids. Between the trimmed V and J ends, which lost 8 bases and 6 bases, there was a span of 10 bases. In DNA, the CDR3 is TGTGCCAGCCGGAGGGCGCATGAAAAACTGTTTTTT. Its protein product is CASRRAHEKLFF.

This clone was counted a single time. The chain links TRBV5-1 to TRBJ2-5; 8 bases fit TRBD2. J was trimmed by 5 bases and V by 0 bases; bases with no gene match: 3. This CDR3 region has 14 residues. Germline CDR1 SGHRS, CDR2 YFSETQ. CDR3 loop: CASSLAGGAETQYF. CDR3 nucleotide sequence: TGCGCCAGCAGCTTGGCCGGGGGGGCTGAGACCCAGTACTTC.

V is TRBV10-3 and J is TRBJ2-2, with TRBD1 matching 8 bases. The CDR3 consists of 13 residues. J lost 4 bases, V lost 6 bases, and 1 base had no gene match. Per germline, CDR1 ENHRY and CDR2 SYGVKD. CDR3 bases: TGTGCCATCAGGACAGGGGCCACCGGGGAGCTGTTTTTT. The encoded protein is CAIRTGATGELFF.

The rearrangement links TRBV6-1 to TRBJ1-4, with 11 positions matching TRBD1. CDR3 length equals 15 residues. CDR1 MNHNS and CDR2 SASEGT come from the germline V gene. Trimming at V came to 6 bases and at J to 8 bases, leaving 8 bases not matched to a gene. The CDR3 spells CASSRGQGAGEKLFF. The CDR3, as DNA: TGTGCCAGCAGCCGAGGACAGGGGGCGGGAGAAAAACTGTTTTTT.

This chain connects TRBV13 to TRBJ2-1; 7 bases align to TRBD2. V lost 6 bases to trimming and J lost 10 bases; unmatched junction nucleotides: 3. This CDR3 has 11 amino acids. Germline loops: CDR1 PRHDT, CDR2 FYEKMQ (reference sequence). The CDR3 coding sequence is TGTGCCAGCAGTTCGGGGGGAGAGCAGTTCTTC. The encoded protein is CASSSGGEQFF. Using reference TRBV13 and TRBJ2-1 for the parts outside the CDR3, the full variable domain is AAGVIQSPRHLIKEKRETATLKCYPIPRHDTVYWYQQGPGQDPQFLISFYEKMQSDKGSIPDRFSAQQFSDYHSELNMSSLELGDSALYFCASSSGGEQFFGPGTRLTVL.

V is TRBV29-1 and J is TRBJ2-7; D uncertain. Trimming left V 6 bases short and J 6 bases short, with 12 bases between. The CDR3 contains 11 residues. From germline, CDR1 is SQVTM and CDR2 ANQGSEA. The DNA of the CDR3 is TGCAGCGTCGCCCGCAGCGCCGAGCAGTACTTC. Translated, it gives CSVARSAEQYF.

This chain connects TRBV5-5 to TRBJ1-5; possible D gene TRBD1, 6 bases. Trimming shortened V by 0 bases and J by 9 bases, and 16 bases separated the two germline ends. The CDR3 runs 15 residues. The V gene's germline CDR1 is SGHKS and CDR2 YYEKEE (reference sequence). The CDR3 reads CASSLAGGGPRPQHF. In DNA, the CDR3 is TGTGCCAGCAGCTTGGCCGGGGGGGGCCCTCGGCCCCAGCATTTT.

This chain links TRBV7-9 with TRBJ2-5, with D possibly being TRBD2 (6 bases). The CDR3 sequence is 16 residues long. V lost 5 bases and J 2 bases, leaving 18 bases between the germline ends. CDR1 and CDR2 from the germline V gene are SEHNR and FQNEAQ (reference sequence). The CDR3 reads CASSPLRRARQETQYF. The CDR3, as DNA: TGTGCCAGCAGCCCTCTCCGGAGGGCCCGACAAGAGACCCAGTACTTC.